This T cell receptor beta chain was recorded in a study of T cells in localized non-small cell lung cancer. This CDR3 is 15 amino acids long. Between the trimmed V and J ends, which lost 2 bases and 5 bases, there was a span of 15 bases. The germline V gene has CDR1 SGHAT and CDR2 FQNNGV. Study conclusions and caveats: Appearance in adjacent lung was seen for a median around 55 of the top 100 tumor clones. Tumor showed lower T cell clonality than uninvolved adjacent lung, where it was highest.

Notes on this clone: Its target is unknown.

Sequencing was performed with immunoSEQ multiplex PCR; in TCRdb, only in-frame clones are kept and a portion is missing. The sample contains 25,000 or so clones, about nine tenths of which appear only once. The source material was peripheral blood, sampled before any cancer treatment. This TCR came from a male donor at least 60 years old with stage I lung adenocarcinoma. J is TRBJ2-5 and V is TRBV11-2, with D tentatively TRBD1 (7 bases). CDR3 sequence (DNA): TGTGCCAGCAGCTTATTCGAGGGGGCGGGGGAGACCCAGTACTTC. This encodes CASSLFEGAGETQYF.